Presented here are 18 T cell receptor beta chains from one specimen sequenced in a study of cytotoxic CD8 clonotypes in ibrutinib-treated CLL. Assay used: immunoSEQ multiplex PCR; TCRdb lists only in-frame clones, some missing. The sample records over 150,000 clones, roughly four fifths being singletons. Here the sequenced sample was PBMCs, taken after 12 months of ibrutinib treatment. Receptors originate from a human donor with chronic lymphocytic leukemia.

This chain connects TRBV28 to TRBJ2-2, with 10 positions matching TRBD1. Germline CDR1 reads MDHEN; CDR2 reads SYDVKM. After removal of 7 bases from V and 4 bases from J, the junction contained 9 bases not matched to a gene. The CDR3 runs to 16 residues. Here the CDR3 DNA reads TGTGCCAGCACCTCTCCTAGGACAGGGGGCACCGGGGAGCTGTTTTTT. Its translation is CASTSPRTGGTGELFF.

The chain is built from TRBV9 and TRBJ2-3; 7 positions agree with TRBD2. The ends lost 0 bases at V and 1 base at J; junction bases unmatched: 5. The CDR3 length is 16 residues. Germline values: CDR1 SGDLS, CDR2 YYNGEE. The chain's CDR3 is CASSVGAGVGTDTQYF. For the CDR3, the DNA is TGTGCCAGCAGCGTAGGGGCGGGAGTCGGCACAGATACGCAGTATTTT.

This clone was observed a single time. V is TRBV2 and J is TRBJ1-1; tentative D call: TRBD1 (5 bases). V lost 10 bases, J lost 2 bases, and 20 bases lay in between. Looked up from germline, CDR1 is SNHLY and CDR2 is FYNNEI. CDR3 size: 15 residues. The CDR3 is CATTGQGPINTEAFF. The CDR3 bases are TGTGCCACCACTGGTCAGGGACCCATCAACACTGAAGCTTTCTTT.

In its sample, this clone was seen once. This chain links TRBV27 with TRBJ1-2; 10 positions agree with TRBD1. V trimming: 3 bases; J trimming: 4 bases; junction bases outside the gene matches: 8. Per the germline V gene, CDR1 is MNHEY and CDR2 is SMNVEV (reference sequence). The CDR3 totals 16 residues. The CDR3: CASSLGGTGAAYGYTF. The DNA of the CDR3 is TGTGCCAGCAGTTTGGGAGGGACAGGGGCCGCCTATGGCTACACCTTC.

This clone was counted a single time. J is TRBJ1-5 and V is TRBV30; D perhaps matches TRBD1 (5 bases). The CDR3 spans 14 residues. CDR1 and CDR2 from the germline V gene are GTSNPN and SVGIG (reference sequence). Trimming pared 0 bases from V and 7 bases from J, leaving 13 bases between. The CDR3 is CAWSVFQGYQPQHF. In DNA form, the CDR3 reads TGTGCCTGGAGTGTTTTCCAGGGTTACCAGCCCCAGCATTTT.

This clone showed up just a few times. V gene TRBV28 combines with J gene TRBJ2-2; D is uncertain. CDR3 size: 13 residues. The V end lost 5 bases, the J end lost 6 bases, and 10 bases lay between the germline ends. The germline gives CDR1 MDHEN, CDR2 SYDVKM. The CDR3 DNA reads TGTGCCAGCAGTCCGATCAGCCCCGGGGAGCTGTTTTTT. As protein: CASSPISPGELFF.

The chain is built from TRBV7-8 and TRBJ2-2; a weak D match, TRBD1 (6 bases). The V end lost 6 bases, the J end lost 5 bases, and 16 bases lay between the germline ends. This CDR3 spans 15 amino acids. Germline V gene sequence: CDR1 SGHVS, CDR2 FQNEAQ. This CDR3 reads CASRREQGSTGELFF. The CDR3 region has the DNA TGTGCCAGCAGAAGAGAACAGGGAAGTACCGGGGAGCTGTTTTTT. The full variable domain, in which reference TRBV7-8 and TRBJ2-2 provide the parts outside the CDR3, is GAGVSQSPRYKVAKRGQDVALRCDPISGHVSLFWYQQALGQGPEFLTYFQNEAQLDKSGLPSDRFFAERPEGSVSTLKIQRTQQEDSAVYLCASRREQGSTGELFFGEGSRLTVL.

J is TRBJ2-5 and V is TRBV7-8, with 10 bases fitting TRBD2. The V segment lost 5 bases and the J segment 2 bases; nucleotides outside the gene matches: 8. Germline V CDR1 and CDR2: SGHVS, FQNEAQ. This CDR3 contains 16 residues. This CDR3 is CASSAWVAGGQETQYF. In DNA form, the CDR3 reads TGTGCCAGCAGCGCCTGGGTAGCGGGAGGTCAAGAGACCCAGTACTTC. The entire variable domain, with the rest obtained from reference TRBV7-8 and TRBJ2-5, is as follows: GAGVSQSPRYKVAKRGQDVALRCDPISGHVSLFWYQQALGQGPEFLTYFQNEAQLDKSGLPSDRFFAERPEGSVSTLKIQRTQQEDSAVYLCASSAWVAGGQETQYFGPGTRLLVL.

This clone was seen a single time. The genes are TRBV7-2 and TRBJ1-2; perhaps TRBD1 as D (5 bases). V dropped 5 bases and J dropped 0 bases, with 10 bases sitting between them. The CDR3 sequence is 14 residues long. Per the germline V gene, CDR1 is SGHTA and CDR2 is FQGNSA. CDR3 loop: CASSRPGANYGYTF. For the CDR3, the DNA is TGTGCCAGCAGCCGCCCGGGGGCTAACTATGGCTACACCTTC.

The DNA of the CDR3 is TGTGCCAGCAGTACCAGGACAGGGGTTGCTGGAGAGCAGTACTTC. Its translation is CASSTRTGVAGEQYF. The V gene is TRBV28, the J gene TRBJ2-7; 9 bases align to TRBD1. J was trimmed by 7 bases and V by 5 bases; bases with no gene match: 12. The CDR3 is 15 amino acids. The germline gives CDR1 MDHEN, CDR2 SYDVKM. The variable domain in full, completed from reference TRBV28 and TRBJ2-7, reads DVKVTQSSRYLVKRTGEKVFLECVQDMDHENMFWYRQDPGLGLRLIYFSYDVKMKEKGDIPEGYSVSREKKERFSLILESASTNQTSMYLCASSTRTGVAGEQYFGPGTRLTVT.

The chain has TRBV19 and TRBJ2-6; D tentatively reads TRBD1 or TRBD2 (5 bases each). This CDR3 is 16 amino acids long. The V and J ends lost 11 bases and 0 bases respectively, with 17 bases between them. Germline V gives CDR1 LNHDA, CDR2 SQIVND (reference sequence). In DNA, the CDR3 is TGTGCCGCAAGGGACCCCAGTAGCTCTGGGGCCAACGTCCTGACTTTC. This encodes CAARDPSSSGANVLTF. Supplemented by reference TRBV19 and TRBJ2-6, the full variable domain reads DGGITQSPKYLFRKEGQNVTLSCEQNLNHDAMYWYRQDPGQGLRLIYYSQIVNDFQKGDIAEGYSVSREKKESFPLTVTSAQKNPTAFYLCAARDPSSSGANVLTFGAGSRLTVL.

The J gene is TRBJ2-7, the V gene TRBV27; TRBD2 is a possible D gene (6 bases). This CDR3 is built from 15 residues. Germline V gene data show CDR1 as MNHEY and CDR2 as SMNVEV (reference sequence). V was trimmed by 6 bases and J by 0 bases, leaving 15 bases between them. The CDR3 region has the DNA TGTGCCAGCAGGAGTAGCGGCAGAAGCTCCTACGAGCAGTACTTC. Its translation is CASRSSGRSSYEQYF.

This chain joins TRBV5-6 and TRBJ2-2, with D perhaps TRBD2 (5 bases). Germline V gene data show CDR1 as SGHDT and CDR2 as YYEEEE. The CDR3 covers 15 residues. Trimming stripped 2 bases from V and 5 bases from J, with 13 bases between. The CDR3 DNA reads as TGTGCCAGCAGCTTACCGCGGGCTGGAACCGGGGAGCTGTTTTTT. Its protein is CASSLPRAGTGELFF.

The CDR3 nucleotides are TGTGCCAGCCATAACAGGGACTATGGCTACACCTTC. It specifies CASHNRDYGYTF. The chain recombines TRBV7-2 with TRBJ1-2; tentatively, D is TRBD1 (6 bases). With 8 bases removed from V and 3 bases from J, the gap between germline ends came to 10 bases. In germline, CDR1 is SGHTA, CDR2 FQGNSA. The CDR3 extends over 12 amino acids. Using reference TRBV7-2 and TRBJ1-2 for the parts outside the CDR3, the full variable domain is GAGVSQSPSNKVTEKGKDVELRCDPISGHTALYWYRQSLGQGLEFLIYFQGNSAPDKSGLPSDRFSAERTGGSVSTLTIQRTQQEDSAVYLCASHNRDYGYTFGSGTRLTVV.

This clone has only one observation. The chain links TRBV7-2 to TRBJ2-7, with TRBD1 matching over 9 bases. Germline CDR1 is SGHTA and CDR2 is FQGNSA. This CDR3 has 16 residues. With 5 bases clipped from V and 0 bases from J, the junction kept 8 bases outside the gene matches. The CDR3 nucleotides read TGTGCCAGCAGCCGAACGACAGGGGGAAGCTCCTACGAGCAGTACTTC. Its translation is CASSRTTGGSSYEQYF.

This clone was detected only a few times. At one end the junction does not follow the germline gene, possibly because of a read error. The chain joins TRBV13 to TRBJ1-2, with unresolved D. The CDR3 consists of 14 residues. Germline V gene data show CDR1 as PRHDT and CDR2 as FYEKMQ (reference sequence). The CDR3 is CASSLRTDISAGAF. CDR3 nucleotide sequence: TGTGCCAGCAGCTTGCGGACCGACATATCGGCGGGTGCCTTC.

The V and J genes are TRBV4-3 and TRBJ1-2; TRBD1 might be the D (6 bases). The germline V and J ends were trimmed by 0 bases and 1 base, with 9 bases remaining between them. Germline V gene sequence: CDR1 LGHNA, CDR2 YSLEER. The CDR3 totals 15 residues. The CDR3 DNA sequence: TGCGCCAGCAGCCAAGAGACAGGCCTTAACTATGGCTACACCTTC. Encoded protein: CASSQETGLNYGYTF.

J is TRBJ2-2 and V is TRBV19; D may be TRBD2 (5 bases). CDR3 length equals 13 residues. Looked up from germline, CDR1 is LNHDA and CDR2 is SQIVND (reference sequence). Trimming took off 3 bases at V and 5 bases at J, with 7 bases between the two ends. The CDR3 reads CASSIRETGELFF. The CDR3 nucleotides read TGTGCCAGTAGTATTAGGGAGACCGGGGAGCTGTTTTTT. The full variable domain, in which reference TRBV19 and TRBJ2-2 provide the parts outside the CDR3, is DGGITQSPKYLFRKEGQNVTLSCEQNLNHDAMYWYRQDPGQGLRLIYYSQIVNDFQKGDIAEGYSVSREKKESFPLTVTSAQKNPTAFYLCASSIRETGELFFGEGSRLTVL.